Sequencing of this T cell receptor (beta chain) was carried out in a study of blood T cell repertoires in COVID-19. Overall study: Donors in the United States, Italy and Spain gave samples during acute or convalescent COVID-19.

This clone was recorded once. A Seattle source enrolled patients during active infection and followed them longitudinally. The V gene's germline CDR1 is LNHDA and CDR2 SQIVND (reference sequence). Unmatched junction bases numbered 5, after V lost 6 bases and J lost 0 bases. The CDR3 length is 14 residues. Sequenced by immunoSEQ multiplex PCR; TCRdb stores in-frame clones only, minus some. The sample has approximately 530,000 clones, about 89% seen once; the top ten hold roughly 8%. The specimen sequenced was peripheral blood. The rearrangement joins TRBV19 to TRBJ2-7; 7 bases line up with TRBD1. The receptor's source is a woman aged 50 to 60 with COVID-19, enrolled during active disease. This chain's CDR3 is CASRRDRYSYEQYF. The CDR3 DNA reads as TGTGCCAGTAGACGGGACAGATACTCCTACGAGCAGTACTTC.